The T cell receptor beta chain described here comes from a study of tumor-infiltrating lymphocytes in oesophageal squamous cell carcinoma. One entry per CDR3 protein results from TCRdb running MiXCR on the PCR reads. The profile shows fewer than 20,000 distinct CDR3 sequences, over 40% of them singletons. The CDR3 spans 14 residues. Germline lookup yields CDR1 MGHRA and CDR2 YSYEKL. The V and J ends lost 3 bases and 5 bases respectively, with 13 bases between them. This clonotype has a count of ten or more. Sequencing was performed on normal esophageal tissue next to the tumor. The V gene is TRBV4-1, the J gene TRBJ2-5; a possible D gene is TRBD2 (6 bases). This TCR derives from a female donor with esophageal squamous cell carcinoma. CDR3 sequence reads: CASSQGGTLETQYF. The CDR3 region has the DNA TGCGCCAGCAGCCAGGGGGGAACGTTGGAGACCCAGTACTTC.